These 27 T cell receptor beta chains were sequenced from one sample in a study of OX40 agonist ivuxolimab in advanced cancers. This table comes from immunoSEQ multiplex PCR, and its TCRdb copy is limited to in-frame clones, with some not included. Counted here are 40,000 or so clones, roughly 85% occurring once; the ten biggest clones make up about 20%. Sample: CD4+ or CD8+ T cells sorted from blood, taken in a trial of the OX40 agonist ivuxolimab. These receptors all stem from an adult with an advanced solid tumor such as melanoma, head and neck, liver or kidney cancer.

This clone was observed a few times. The rearrangement links TRBV10-3 to TRBJ2-7, with a tentative D call TRBD2 (5 bases). The V end lost 6 bases, the J end lost 0 bases, and 9 bases lay between the germline ends. Germline V gives CDR1 ENHRY, CDR2 SYGVKD. The CDR3 has 13 amino acids. The CDR3 loop is CAIRTGVSYEQYF. In nucleotides, the CDR3 is TGTGCCATCAGGACCGGGGTCTCCTACGAGCAGTACTTC.

This chain links TRBV9 with TRBJ2-1; D is uncertain. CDR3 size: 14 residues. Germline V gene sequence: CDR1 SGDLS, CDR2 YYNGEE. The V end lost 1 base, the J end lost 10 bases, and 15 bases lay between the germline ends. DNA for the CDR3: TGTGCCAGCAGCGTACGGTTCGCTCTGTCCGAGCAGTTCTTC. Residues: CASSVRFALSEQFF. The complete variable domain, with remaining parts taken from reference TRBV9 and TRBJ2-1, reads DSGVTQTPKHLITATGQRVTLRCSPRSGDLSVYWYQQSLDQGLQFLIQYYNGEERAKGNILERFSAQQFPDLHSELNLSSLELGDSALYFCASSVRFALSEQFFGPGTRLTVL.

The chain carries TRBV19 and TRBJ1-1; 9 positions match TRBD1. V was clipped by 8 bases and J by 5 bases; unmatched bases: 9. The CDR3 has 14 residues. The germline gives CDR1 LNHDA, CDR2 SQIVND (reference sequence). The CDR3 sequence: CASAGQGKSTEAFF. The CDR3 DNA reads TGTGCCAGTGCGGGACAGGGAAAGTCTACTGAAGCTTTCTTT.

With regard to this clone: In the same sample, other DNA sequences code for this CDR3. The chain uses TRBV28 and TRBJ1-2, with D unclear. Trimming took off 6 bases at V and 2 bases at J, with 10 bases between the two ends. CDR3 size: 13 residues. Germline loops: CDR1 MDHEN, CDR2 SYDVKM. The CDR3 region is CASREGGNYGYTF. CDR3 in DNA: TGTGCCAGCAGGGAGGGAGGGAACTATGGCTACACCTTC.

The chain joins TRBV11-2 to TRBJ2-2; 12 bases are a match to TRBD2. Looked up from germline, CDR1 is SGHAT and CDR2 is FQNNGV. CDR3 size: 16 residues. Trimming took 6 bases from V and 6 from J; bases not matched to a gene: 8. The CDR3 here is CASRNLAGGHAGELFF. In nucleotides, the CDR3 is TGTGCCAGCAGAAATCTAGCGGGAGGGCACGCCGGGGAGCTGTTTTTT.

The V call is TRBV9, the J call TRBJ1-4; D not resolved. This CDR3 spans 16 amino acids. Trimming left V 0 bases short and J 4 bases short, with 13 bases between. Germline-derived CDR1 and CDR2 are SGDLS and YYNGEE. The CDR3 is CASSVGAAPGNEKLFF. The DNA of the CDR3 is TGTGCCAGCAGCGTAGGGGCGGCCCCCGGTAATGAAAAACTGTTTTTT.

J is TRBJ1-5 and V is TRBV7-2; no clear D. Germline V gene data show CDR1 as SGHTA and CDR2 as FQGNSA. Trimming removed 2 bases at V and 5 bases at J, with 7 bases between. There are 13 residues in the CDR3. The CDR3 region has the DNA TGTGCCAGCAGCTTAAGACGGGATCAGCCCCAGCATTTT. This sequence encodes CASSLRRDQPQHF. Full variable domain (outside the CDR3, taken from reference TRBV7-2 and TRBJ1-5): GAGVSQSPSNKVTEKGKDVELRCDPISGHTALYWYRQSLGQGLEFLIYFQGNSAPDKSGLPSDRFSAERTGGSVSTLTIQRTQQEDSAVYLCASSLRRDQPQHFGDGTRLSIL.

J is TRBJ1-1 and V is TRBV6-6; TRBD1 might be the D (6 bases). The CDR3 totals 14 residues. Trimming pared 8 bases from V and 4 bases from J, leaving 17 bases between. Per the germline V gene, CDR1 is MNHNY and CDR2 is SVGAGI (reference sequence). The DNA of the CDR3 is TGTGCCAGCGGATACAGGGAGGGAATCACTGAAGCTTTCTTT. Its translation is CASGYREGITEAFF.

The chain couples TRBV7-9 to TRBJ1-5, with a possible D match to TRBD1 (6 bases). V gave up 5 bases and J gave up 4 bases, with 12 bases separating them. From germline, CDR1 is SEHNR and CDR2 FQNEAQ (reference sequence). This CDR3 has 14 residues. Here the CDR3 reads CASSPRGQNQPQHF. The CDR3 DNA sequence: TGTGCCAGCAGCCCTCGAGGACAGAATCAGCCCCAGCATTTT.

V and J are TRBV11-2 and TRBJ2-1; no reliable D call. The V end lost 5 bases, the J end lost 8 bases, and 10 bases lay between the germline ends. The germline gives CDR1 SGHAT, CDR2 FQNNGV. CDR3 size: 12 residues. CDR3 protein: CASSPSRHEQFF. Written as DNA, the CDR3 is TGTGCCAGCAGCCCCAGCCGGCATGAGCAGTTCTTC.

The CDR3 DNA reads as TGCGCCAGCAGCCCGTCCGGGACAAAAGATGAAAAACTGTTTTTT. Translated: CASSPSGTKDEKLFF. The rearrangement joins TRBV5-1 to TRBJ1-4; possibly TRBD1 for D (6 bases). Germline CDR1 SGHRS, CDR2 YFSETQ. V lost 4 bases and J 6 bases, leaving 16 bases between the germline ends. This CDR3 contains 15 residues.

The sample holds a few counts of this clone. This chain joins TRBV7-8 and TRBJ2-1; 7 nucleotides match TRBD2. CDR3 length equals 15 residues. Losses at the gene ends were 1 base for V and 6 bases for J; bases not matched to a gene: 6. CDR1 SGHVS and CDR2 FQNEAQ come from the germline V gene. The CDR3 loop reads CASSLVGRAGNEQFF. In nucleotides, the CDR3 is TGTGCCAGCAGCTTAGTGGGGAGGGCTGGCAATGAGCAGTTCTTC. The whole variable domain, remainder taken from reference TRBV7-8 and TRBJ2-1, is GAGVSQSPRYKVAKRGQDVALRCDPISGHVSLFWYQQALGQGPEFLTYFQNEAQLDKSGLPSDRFFAERPEGSVSTLKIQRTQQEDSAVYLCASSLVGRAGNEQFFGPGTRLTVL.

This sequence joins TRBV5-8 and TRBJ2-7; TRBD1 matches 8 bases. The CDR3 extends over 16 amino acids. Germline V gene data show CDR1 as SGHTS and CDR2 as YDEGEE. The V segment lost 3 bases and the J segment 4 bases; nucleotides outside the gene matches: 12. The CDR3 nucleotides are TGTGCCAGCAGCTCACGGGACAGGAGGCATTTATACGAGCAGTACTTC. Residues: CASSSRDRRHLYEQYF.

This clone was counted between two and nine times. The J gene is TRBJ1-6, the V gene TRBV4-1; 7 bases map to TRBD1. The CDR3 length is 15 residues. The J segment lost 8 bases and the V segment lost 3 bases, leaving 7 bases of the junction unmatched. Germline V gene lookup returns CDR1 MGHRA and CDR2 YSYEKL. The CDR3 loop reads CASSHAQGRDSPLHF. The CDR3 nucleotides read TGCGCCAGCAGCCACGCACAGGGGCGTGATTCACCCCTCCACTTT.

The chain uses TRBV2 and TRBJ2-7, with unresolved D. Germline V lookup: CDR1 SNHLY, CDR2 FYNNEI. V lost 6 bases and J lost 2, with 8 bases in between. CDR3 size: 12 residues. Written as DNA, the CDR3 is TGTGCCAGCAGCAGAACAGCCTACGAGCAGTACTTC. Translation gives CASSRTAYEQYF. Based on the CDR3 plus reference TRBV2 and TRBJ2-7, the full variable domain is EPEVTQTPSHQVTQMGQEVILRCVPISNHLYFYWYRQILGQKVEFLVSFYNNEISEKSEIFDDQFSVERPDGSNFTLKIRSTKLEDSAMYFCASSRTAYEQYFGPGTRLTVT.

The rearrangement uses TRBV5-1 and TRBJ1-4; weak D call: TRBD1 (6 bases). The CDR3 totals 16 residues. The germline CDR1 and CDR2 sequences are SGHRS and YFSETQ. Trimming took 0 bases from V and 3 from J, leaving 12 bases between them. The CDR3 region is CASSLERGGANEKLFF. The CDR3 DNA is TGCGCCAGCAGCTTGGAGAGGGGGGGTGCTAATGAAAAACTGTTTTTT.

The table lists this clone with a few counts. Written as DNA, the CDR3 is TGTGCCAGCAGCTCCCTGGACGGACCTCCTGGAAACACCATATATTTT. Its protein product is CASSSLDGPPGNTIYF. J is TRBJ1-3 and V is TRBV9; no definite D call. V was pared by 4 bases and J by 2 bases, with 16 bases between. Germline V gene data show CDR1 as SGDLS and CDR2 as YYNGEE. This CDR3 region has 16 residues.

CDR3 sequence reads: CASSGLGTPYGEQYF. The CDR3 region has the DNA TGTGCCAGTAGTGGCCTCGGGACTCCTTACGGCGAGCAGTACTTC. The genes are TRBV19 and TRBJ2-7; the D gene is possibly TRBD2 (6 bases). Germline CDR1 reads LNHDA; CDR2 reads SQIVND (reference sequence). This CDR3 contains 15 residues. The V end was cut by 5 bases, the J end by 6 bases, with 20 bases between. Using reference TRBV19 and TRBJ2-7 for the parts outside the CDR3, the full variable domain is DGGITQSPKYLFRKEGQNVTLSCEQNLNHDAMYWYRQDPGQGLRLIYYSQIVNDFQKGDIAEGYSVSREKKESFPLTVTSAQKNPTAFYLCASSGLGTPYGEQYFGPGTRLTVT.

V and J are TRBV7-9 and TRBJ1-1; D remains ambiguous. The germline V gene has CDR1 SEHNR and CDR2 FQNEAQ (reference sequence). V was trimmed by 5 bases and J by 1 base, leaving 8 bases between them. The CDR3 has 13 amino acids. In nucleotides, the CDR3 is TGTGCCAGCAGCCCACGACAGAACACTGAAGCTTTCTTT. Translation gives CASSPRQNTEAFF.

J is TRBJ2-7 and V is TRBV28; 7 nucleotides align to TRBD2. The CDR3 sequence is 15 residues long. The germline CDR1 and CDR2 sequences are MDHEN and SYDVKM. With V trimmed by 6 bases and J by 0 bases, 8 bases remained unmatched. In DNA form, the CDR3 reads TGTGCCAGCAGGTCGAGGGGCGGGAGCTCCTACGAGCAGTACTTC. Amino acid sequence: CASRSRGGSSYEQYF. Together with reference TRBV28 and TRBJ2-7, the CDR3 gives the full variable domain: DVKVTQSSRYLVKRTGEKVFLECVQDMDHENMFWYRQDPGLGLRLIYFSYDVKMKEKGDIPEGYSVSREKKERFSLILESASTNQTSMYLCASRSRGGSSYEQYFGPGTRLTVT.

The chain is built from TRBV7-2 and TRBJ1-5, with D unresolved. The germline CDR1 and CDR2 sequences are SGHTA and FQGNSA. Trimming pared 5 bases from V and 2 bases from J, leaving 16 bases between. The CDR3 spans 16 residues. As DNA, the CDR3 is TGTGCCAGCAGCGCCAGACTAGCTTCCGGCAATCAGCCCCAGCATTTT. Translating it yields CASSARLASGNQPQHF.

The rearrangement uses TRBV18 and TRBJ2-5; D call uncertain. This CDR3 spans 13 amino acids. In germline, CDR1 is KGHSH, CDR2 LQKENI. V lost 2 bases and J lost 2, with 6 bases in between. CDR3: CASSPVRQETQYF. CDR3 DNA: TGTGCCAGCTCACCAGTCAGGCAAGAGACCCAGTACTTC.

The chain links TRBV19 to TRBJ2-5; perhaps TRBD1 as D (6 bases). V lost 9 bases and J lost 6, with 11 bases in between. The CDR3 extends over 11 amino acids. Germline V gives CDR1 LNHDA, CDR2 SQIVND (reference sequence). The CDR3 protein is CASRGQKTQYF. CDR3 DNA sequence: TGTGCCAGCAGGGGACAAAAGACCCAGTACTTC.

The chain recombines TRBV6-5 with TRBJ1-2, with D unclear. Trimming stripped 0 bases from V and 5 bases from J, with 7 bases between. From germline, CDR1 is MNHEY and CDR2 SVGAGI. The CDR3 is 13 amino acids. The CDR3 loop reads CASSYSIRYGYTF. The CDR3 nucleotides read TGTGCCAGCAGTTACTCGATCAGATATGGCTACACCTTC.

The chain has TRBV11-2 and TRBJ2-3, with D possibly TRBD1 on 6 matching bases. This CDR3 contains 15 residues. Trimming took off 5 bases at V and 3 bases at J, with 15 bases between the two ends. Per the germline V gene, CDR1 is SGHAT and CDR2 is FQNNGV. CDR3 sequence reads: CASSLRKQGTDTQYF. The CDR3 nucleotides are TGTGCCAGCAGCCTTCGGAAACAGGGTACAGATACGCAGTATTTT.

The chain has TRBV6-6 and TRBJ2-5; D might be TRBD1 (6 bases). CDR1 is MNHNY, CDR2 SVGAGI, per germline (reference sequence). There are 12 residues in the CDR3. The V end lost 5 bases, the J end lost 5 bases, and 9 bases lay between the germline ends. The CDR3 DNA follows: TGTGCCAGCAGTCCAGGGGCGGAGACCCAGTACTTC. This codes for CASSPGAETQYF.

The chain couples TRBV6-5 to TRBJ1-5, with D unclear. The CDR3 has 13 amino acids. The V gene lost 7 bases and the J gene lost 2 bases, with 9 bases spanning the gap. Germline CDR1 MNHEY, CDR2 SVGAGI. CDR3 region: CASNEGRNQPQHF. The CDR3 DNA is TGTGCCAGCAACGAAGGCCGCAATCAGCCCCAGCATTTT.